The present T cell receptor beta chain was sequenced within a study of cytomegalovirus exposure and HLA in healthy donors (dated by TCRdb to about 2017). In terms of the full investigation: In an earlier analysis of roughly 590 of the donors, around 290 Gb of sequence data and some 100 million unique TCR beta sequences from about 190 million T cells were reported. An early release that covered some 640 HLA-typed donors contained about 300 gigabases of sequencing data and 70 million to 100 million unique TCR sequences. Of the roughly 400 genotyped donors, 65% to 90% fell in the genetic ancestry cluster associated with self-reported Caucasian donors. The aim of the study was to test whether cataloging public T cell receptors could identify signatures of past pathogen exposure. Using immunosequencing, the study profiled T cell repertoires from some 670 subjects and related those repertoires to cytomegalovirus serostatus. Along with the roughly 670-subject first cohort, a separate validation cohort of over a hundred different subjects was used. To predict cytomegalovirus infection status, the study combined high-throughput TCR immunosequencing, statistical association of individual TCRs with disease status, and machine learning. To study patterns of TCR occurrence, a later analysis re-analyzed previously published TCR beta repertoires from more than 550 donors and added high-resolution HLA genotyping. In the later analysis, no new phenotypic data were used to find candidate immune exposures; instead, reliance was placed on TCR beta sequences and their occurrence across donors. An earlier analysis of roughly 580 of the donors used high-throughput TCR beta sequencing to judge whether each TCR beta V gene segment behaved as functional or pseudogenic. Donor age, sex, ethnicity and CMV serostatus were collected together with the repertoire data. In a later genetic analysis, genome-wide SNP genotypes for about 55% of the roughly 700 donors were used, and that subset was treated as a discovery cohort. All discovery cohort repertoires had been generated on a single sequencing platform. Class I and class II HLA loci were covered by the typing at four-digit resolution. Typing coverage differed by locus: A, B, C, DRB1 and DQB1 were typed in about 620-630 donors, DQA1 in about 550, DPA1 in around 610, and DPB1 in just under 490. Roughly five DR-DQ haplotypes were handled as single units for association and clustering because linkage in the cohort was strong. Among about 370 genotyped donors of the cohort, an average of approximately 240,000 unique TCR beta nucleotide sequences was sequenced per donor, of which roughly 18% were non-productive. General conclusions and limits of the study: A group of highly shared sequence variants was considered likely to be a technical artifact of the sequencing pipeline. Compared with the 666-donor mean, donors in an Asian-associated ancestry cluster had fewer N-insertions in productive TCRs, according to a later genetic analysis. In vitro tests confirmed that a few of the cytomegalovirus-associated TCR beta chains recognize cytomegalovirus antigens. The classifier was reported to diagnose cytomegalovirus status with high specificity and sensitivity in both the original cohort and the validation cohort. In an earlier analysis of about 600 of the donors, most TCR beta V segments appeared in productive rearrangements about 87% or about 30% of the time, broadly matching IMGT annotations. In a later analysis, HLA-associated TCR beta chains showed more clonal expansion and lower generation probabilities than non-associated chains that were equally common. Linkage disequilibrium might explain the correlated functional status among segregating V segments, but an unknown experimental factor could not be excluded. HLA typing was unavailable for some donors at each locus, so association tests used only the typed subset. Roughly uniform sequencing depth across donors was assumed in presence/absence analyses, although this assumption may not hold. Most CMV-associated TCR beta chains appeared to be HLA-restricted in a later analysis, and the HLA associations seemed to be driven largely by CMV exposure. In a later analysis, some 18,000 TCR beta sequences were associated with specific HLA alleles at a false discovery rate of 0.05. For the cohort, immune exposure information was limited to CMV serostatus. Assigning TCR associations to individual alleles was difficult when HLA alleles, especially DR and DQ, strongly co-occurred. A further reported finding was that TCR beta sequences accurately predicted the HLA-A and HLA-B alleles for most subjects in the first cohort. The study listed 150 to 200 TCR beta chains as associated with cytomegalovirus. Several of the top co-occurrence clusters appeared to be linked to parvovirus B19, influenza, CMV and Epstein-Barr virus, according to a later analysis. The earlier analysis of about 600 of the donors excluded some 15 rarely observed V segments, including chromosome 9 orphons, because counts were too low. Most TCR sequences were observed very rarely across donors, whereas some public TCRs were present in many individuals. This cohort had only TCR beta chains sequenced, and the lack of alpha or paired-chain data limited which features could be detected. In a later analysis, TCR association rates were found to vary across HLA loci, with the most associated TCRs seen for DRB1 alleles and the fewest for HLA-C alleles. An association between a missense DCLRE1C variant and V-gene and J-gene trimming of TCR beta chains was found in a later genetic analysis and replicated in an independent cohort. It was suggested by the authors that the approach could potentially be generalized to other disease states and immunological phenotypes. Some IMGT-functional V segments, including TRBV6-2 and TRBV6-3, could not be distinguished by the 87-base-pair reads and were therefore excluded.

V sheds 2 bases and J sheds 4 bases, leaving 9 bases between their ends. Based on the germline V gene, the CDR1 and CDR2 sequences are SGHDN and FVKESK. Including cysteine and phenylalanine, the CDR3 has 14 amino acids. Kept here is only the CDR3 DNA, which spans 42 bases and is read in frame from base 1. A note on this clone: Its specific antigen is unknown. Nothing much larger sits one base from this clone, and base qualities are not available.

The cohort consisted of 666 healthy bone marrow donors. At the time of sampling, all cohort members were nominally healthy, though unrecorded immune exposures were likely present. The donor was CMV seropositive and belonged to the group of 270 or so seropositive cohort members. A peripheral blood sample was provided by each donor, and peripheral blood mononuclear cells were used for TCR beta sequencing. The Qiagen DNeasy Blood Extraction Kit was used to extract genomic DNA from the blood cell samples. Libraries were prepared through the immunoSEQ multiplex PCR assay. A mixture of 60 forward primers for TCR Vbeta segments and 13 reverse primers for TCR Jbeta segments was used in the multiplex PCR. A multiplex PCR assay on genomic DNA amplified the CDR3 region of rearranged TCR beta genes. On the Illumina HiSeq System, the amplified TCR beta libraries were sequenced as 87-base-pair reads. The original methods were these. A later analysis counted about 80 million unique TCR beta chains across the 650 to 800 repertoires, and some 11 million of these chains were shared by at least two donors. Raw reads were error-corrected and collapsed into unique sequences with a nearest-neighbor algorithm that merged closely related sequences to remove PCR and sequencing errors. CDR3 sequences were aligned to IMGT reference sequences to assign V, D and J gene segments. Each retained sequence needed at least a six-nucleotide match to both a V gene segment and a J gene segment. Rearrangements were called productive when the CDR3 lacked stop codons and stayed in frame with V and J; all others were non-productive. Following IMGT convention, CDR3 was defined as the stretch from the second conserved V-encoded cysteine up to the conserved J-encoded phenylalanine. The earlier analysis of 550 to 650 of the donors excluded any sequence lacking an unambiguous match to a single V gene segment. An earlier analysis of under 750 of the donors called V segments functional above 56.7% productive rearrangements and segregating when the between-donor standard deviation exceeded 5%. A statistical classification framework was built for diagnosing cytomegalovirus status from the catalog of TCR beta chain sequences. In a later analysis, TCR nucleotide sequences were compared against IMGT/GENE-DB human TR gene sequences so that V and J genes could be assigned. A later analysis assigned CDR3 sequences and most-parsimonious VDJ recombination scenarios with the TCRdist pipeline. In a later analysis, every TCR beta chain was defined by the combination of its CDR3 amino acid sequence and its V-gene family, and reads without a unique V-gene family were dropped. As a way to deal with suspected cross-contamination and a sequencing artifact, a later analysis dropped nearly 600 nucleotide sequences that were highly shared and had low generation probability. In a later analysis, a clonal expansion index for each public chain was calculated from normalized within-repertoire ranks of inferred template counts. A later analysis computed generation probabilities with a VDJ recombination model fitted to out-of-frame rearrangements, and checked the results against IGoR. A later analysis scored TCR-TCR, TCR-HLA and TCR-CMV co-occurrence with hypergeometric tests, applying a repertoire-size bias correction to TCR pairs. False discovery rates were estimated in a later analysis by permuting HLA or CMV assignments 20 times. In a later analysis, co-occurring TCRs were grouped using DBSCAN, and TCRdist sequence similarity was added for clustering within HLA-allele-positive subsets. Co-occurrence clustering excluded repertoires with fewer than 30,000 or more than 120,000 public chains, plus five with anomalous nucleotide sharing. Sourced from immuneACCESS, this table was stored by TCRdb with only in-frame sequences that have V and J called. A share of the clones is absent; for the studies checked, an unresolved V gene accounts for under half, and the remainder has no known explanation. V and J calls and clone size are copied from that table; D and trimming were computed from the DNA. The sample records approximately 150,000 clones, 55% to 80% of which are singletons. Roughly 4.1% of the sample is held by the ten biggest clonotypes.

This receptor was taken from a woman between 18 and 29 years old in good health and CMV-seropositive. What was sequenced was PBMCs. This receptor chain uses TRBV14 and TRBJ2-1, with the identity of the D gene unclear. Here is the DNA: TGTGCCAGCAGCCAATTCGACTCGTACAATGAGCAGTTCTTC. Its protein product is CASSQFDSYNEQFF.